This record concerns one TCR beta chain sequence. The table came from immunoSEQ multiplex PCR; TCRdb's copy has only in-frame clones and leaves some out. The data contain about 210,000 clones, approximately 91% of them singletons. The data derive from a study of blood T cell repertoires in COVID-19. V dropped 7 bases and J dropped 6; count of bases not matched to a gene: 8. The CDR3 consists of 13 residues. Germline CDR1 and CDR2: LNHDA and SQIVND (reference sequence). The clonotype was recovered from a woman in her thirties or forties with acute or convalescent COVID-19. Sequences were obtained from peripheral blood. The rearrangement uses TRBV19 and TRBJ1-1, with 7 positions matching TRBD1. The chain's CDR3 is CASTSRQGAEAFF. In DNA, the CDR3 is TGTGCCAGTACCTCTCGCCAGGGGGCTGAAGCTTTCTTT. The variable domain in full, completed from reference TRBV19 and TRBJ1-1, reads DGGITQSPKYLFRKEGQNVTLSCEQNLNHDAMYWYRQDPGQGLRLIYYSQIVNDFQKGDIAEGYSVSREKKESFPLTVTSAQKNPTAFYLCASTSRQGAEAFFGQGTRLTVV.